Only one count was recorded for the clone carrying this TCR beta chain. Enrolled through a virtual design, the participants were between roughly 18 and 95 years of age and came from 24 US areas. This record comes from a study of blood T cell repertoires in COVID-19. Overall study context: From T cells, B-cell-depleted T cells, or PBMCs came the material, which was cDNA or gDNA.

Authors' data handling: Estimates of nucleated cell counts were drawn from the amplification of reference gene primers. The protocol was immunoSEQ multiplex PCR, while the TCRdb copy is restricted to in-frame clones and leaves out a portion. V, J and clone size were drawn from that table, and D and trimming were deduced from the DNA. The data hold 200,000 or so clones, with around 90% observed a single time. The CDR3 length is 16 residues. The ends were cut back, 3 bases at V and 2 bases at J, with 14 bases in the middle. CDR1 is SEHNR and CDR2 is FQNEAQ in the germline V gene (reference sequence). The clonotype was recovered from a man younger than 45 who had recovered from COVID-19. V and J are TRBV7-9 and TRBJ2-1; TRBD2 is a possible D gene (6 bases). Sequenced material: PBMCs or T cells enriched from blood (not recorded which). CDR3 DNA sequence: TGTGCCAGCAGCTTGTCACTCGCGGGGACCTACAATGAGCAGTTCTTC. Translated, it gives CASSLSLAGTYNEQFF.